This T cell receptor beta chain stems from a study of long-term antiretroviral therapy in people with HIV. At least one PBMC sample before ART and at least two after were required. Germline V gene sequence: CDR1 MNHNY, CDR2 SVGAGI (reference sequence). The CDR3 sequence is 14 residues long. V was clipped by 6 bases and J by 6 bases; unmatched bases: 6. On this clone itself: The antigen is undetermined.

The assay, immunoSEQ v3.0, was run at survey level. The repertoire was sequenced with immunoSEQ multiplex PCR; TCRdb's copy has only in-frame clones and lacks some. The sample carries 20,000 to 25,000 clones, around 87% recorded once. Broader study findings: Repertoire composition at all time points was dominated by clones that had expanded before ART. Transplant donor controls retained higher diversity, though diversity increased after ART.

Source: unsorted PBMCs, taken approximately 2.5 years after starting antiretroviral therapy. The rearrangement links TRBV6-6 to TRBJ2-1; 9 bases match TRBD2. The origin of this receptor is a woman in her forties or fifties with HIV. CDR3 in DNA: TGTGCCAGCAGACCGGGACTAGCAGGCAATGAGCAGTTCTTC. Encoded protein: CASRPGLAGNEQFF.